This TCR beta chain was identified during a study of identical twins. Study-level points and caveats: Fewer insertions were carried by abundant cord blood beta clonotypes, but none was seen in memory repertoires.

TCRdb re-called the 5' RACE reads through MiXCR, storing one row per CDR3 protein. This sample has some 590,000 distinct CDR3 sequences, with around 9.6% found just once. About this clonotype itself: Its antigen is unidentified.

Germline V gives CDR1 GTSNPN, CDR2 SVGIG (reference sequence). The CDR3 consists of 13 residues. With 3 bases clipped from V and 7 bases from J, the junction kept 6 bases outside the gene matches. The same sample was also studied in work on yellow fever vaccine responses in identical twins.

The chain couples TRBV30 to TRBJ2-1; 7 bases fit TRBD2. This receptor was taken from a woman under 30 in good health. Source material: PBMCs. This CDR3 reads CAWRSGARNEQFF. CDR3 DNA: TGTGCCTGGAGGAGCGGGGCACGGAATGAGCAGTTCTTC.